The 26 T cell receptor beta chains below come from one sample, sequenced in a study of T cell responses to AZD1222 COVID-19 vaccine. TCRdb keeps only in-frame clones here, not all; method: immunoSEQ multiplex PCR. The sample includes approximately 160,000 clones, 85% to 95% of them seen just once. The starting material was peripheral blood, obtained on day 0 of AZD1222 vaccination. The origin of the receptors is an adult in good health.

The chain uses TRBV29-1 and TRBJ1-2; the D is unclear. The CDR3 sequence is 14 residues long. V was pared by 4 bases and J by 6 bases, with 18 bases between. The V gene's germline CDR1 is SQVTM and CDR2 ANQGSEA. The CDR3 DNA reads TGCAGCGTTGCTTTTTCTGGCCAAGCACATGGCTACACCTTC. Translated: CSVAFSGQAHGYTF. The variable domain in full, completed from reference TRBV29-1 and TRBJ1-2, reads SAVISQKPSRDICQRGTSLTIQCQVDSQVTMMFWYRQQPGQSLTLIATANQGSEATYESGFVIDKFPISRPNLTFSTLTVSNMSPEDSSIYLCSVAFSGQAHGYTFGSGTRLTVV.

The chain is built from TRBV18 and TRBJ1-1; D not certain. Trimming took 2 bases from V and 2 from J, leaving 9 bases between them. Germline lookup yields CDR1 KGHSH and CDR2 LQKENI. There are 14 residues in the CDR3. CDR3 region: CASSPNPENTEAFF. The CDR3 bases are TGTGCCAGCTCACCAAACCCGGAAAACACTGAAGCTTTCTTT.

V usage is TRBV5-4 and J usage is TRBJ2-7; D perhaps matches TRBD1 (6 bases). CDR3 length: 16 amino acids. Germline V gene data show CDR1 as SGHNT and CDR2 as YYREEE (reference sequence). V was trimmed by 3 bases and J by 2 bases, leaving 18 bases between them. CDR3 in amino acids: CASSSNREQDPYEQYF. CDR3 nucleotides: TGTGCCAGCAGCTCCAACAGGGAGCAAGACCCCTACGAGCAGTACTTC.

This clone occurred once. V usage is TRBV11-2 and J usage is TRBJ2-2; 7 bases align to TRBD2. The V segment lost 2 bases and the J segment 6 bases; nucleotides outside the gene matches: 12. Germline V gene sequence: CDR1 SGHAT, CDR2 FQNNGV. The CDR3 is 17 amino acids. Here the CDR3 DNA reads TGTGCCAGCAGCTTAAGGATCGCTAGCGGCTGGCCCGGGGAGCTGTTTTTT. Its translation: CASSLRIASGWPGELFF.

The rearrangement uses TRBV7-2 and TRBJ2-7; 9 nucleotides agree with TRBD1. Trimming cost V 1 base and J 3 bases; bases outside gene matches: 7. This CDR3 is 16 amino acids long. Germline CDR1 and CDR2: SGHTA and FQGNSA. The CDR3 coding sequence is TGTGCCAGCAGCTTAGATGGGCCGGGACAGGGCTACGAGCAGTACTTC. Its translation is CASSLDGPGQGYEQYF.

This chain uses TRBV27 with TRBJ2-7; D gene ambiguous. V gave up 2 bases and J gave up 0 bases, with 5 bases separating them. This CDR3 comprises 13 residues. Germline V gene lookup returns CDR1 MNHEY and CDR2 SMNVEV (reference sequence). The DNA for the CDR3 is TGTGCCAGCAGTTTAGTCAGCTCCTACGAGCAGTACTTC. Its translation: CASSLVSSYEQYF.

This clone showed up just once. The rearrangement uses TRBV11-2 and TRBJ1-2; D might be TRBD1 (5 bases). CDR3 length: 13 amino acids. With 3 bases removed from V and 8 bases from J, the gap between germline ends came to 13 bases. Per the germline V gene, CDR1 is SGHAT and CDR2 is FQNNGV. CDR3 sequence reads: CASSLVLGRGYTF. The CDR3 DNA is TGTGCCAGCAGCTTGGTATTGGGGCGCGGCTACACCTTC.

This chain joins TRBV6-6 and TRBJ2-1; 10 nucleotides agree with TRBD1. The length of the CDR3 is 16 residues. The V gene's germline CDR1 is MNHNY and CDR2 SVGAGI (reference sequence). V was pared by 2 bases and J by 5 bases, with 6 bases of the junction left unmatched. The CDR3 here is CASSYPKDRGNNEQFF. The CDR3 bases are TGTGCCAGCAGTTACCCCAAGGACAGGGGGAACAATGAGCAGTTCTTC.

The chain joins TRBV24-1 to TRBJ1-2, with D possibly TRBD1 on 5 matching bases. The CDR3 consists of 15 residues. V was shortened by 4 bases and J by 8 bases, with 19 bases between the two germline ends. In germline, CDR1 is KGHDR, CDR2 SFDVKD. This CDR3 is CATSDPGTGLDGYTF. As DNA, the CDR3 is TGTGCCACCAGTGACCCCGGGACGGGGCTGGACGGCTACACCTTC.

This clone was recorded only once. The chain has TRBV2 and TRBJ2-4; D possibly corresponds to TRBD1 (6 bases). Between the trimmed V and J ends, which lost 1 base and 0 bases, there was a span of 10 bases. The germline V gene encodes CDR1 SNHLY and CDR2 FYNNEI. There are 16 residues in the CDR3. CDR3 protein: CASSEGTALAKNIQYF. CDR3 nucleotides: TGTGCCAGCAGTGAAGGGACAGCGTTAGCCAAAAACATTCAGTACTTC.

This clone was seen just once. V is TRBV4-1 and J is TRBJ1-5; D is possibly TRBD1 (6 bases). Between the trimmed V and J ends, which lost 1 base and 1 base, there was a span of 26 bases. The V gene's germline CDR1 is MGHRA and CDR2 YSYEKL. The CDR3 sequence is 21 residues long. CDR3 bases: TGCGCCAGCAGCCAAGTAGAGGGCAGTGTGAAGGGGGATAGGAGCAATCAGCCCCAGCATTTT. Translating gives CASSQVEGSVKGDRSNQPQHF.

This clone came up a few times. The chain couples TRBV7-9 to TRBJ2-3; perhaps TRBD2 as D (6 bases). CDR1 is SEHNR and CDR2 is FQNEAQ in the germline V gene (reference sequence). Trimming took off 5 bases at V and 0 bases at J, with 15 bases between the two ends. The CDR3 length is 16 residues. In DNA, the CDR3 is TGTGCCAGCAGCCTCATAGCGGTTCCTAGCACAGATACGCAGTATTTT. Amino acid sequence: CASSLIAVPSTDTQYF.

CDR3 sequence (DNA): TGTGCCAGCAGCCTTGGACGACCCATGAACACTGAAGCTTTCTTT. This translates into CASSLGRPMNTEAFF. The chain carries TRBV6-4 and TRBJ1-1, with D unclear. The CDR3 extends over 15 amino acids. V was cut by 6 bases and J by 0 bases, with 14 bases left in between. The V gene's germline CDR1 is MRHNA and CDR2 SNTAGT.

V is TRBV3-1 (or the pseudogene TRBV3-2) and J is TRBJ2-7; TRBD1 agrees at 7 bases. Looked up from germline, CDR1 is LGHDT and CDR2 is YNNKEL (reference sequence). This CDR3 contains 13 residues. With 4 bases clipped from V and 6 bases from J, the junction kept 6 bases outside the gene matches. The CDR3 protein is CASSPGQDAEQYF. The CDR3 DNA reads TGTGCCAGCAGCCCCGGACAGGATGCCGAGCAGTACTTC.

This chain links TRBV30 with TRBJ2-7; 7 bases line up with TRBD1. This CDR3 is built from 15 residues. Germline CDR1 GTSNPN, CDR2 SVGIG (reference sequence). V gave up 0 bases and J gave up 4 bases; unmatched junction bases: 9. The CDR3 protein is CAWSVASGQSYEQYF. The DNA of the CDR3 is TGTGCCTGGAGTGTAGCGTCGGGACAGTCTTACGAGCAGTACTTC.

The V and J genes are TRBV7-6 and TRBJ2-5, with D possibly TRBD2 on 6 matching bases. Trimming shortened V by 0 bases and J by 9 bases, and 8 bases separated the two germline ends. The V gene's germline CDR1 is SGHVS and CDR2 FNYEAQ. This CDR3 has 12 residues. CDR3 protein: CASSLAGGAQYF. The DNA for the CDR3 is TGTGCCAGCAGCTTAGCCGGGGGTGCCCAGTACTTC.

This rearrangement joins TRBV28 to TRBJ2-7, with TRBD2 matching 7 bases. The CDR3 is 15 amino acids. Germline loops: CDR1 MDHEN, CDR2 SYDVKM. V lost 4 bases and J lost 4; bases outside the gene matches: 10. The CDR3 DNA reads TGTGCCAGCAGTTCCGGGGGGACGGAATTTTACGAGCAGTACTTC. Residues: CASSSGGTEFYEQYF. Combining the CDR3 with reference TRBV28 and TRBJ2-7 gives the whole variable domain DVKVTQSSRYLVKRTGEKVFLECVQDMDHENMFWYRQDPGLGLRLIYFSYDVKMKEKGDIPEGYSVSREKKERFSLILESASTNQTSMYLCASSSGGTEFYEQYFGPGTRLTVT.

This clone was counted between two and nine times. The chain joins TRBV19 to TRBJ1-1, with 7 bases aligning to TRBD1. Germline lookup yields CDR1 LNHDA and CDR2 SQIVND (reference sequence). V lost 5 bases to trimming and J lost 1 base; unmatched junction nucleotides: 10. The CDR3 is made up of 16 amino acids. The CDR3 nucleotides are TGTGCCAGTAGTGCCGTCTCGACAGGGAAGAACACTGAAGCTTTCTTT. Translation gives CASSAVSTGKNTEAFF.

This chain links TRBV5-1 with TRBJ2-7, with 10 nucleotides matching TRBD2. The J segment lost 6 bases and the V segment lost 4 bases, leaving 10 bases of the junction unmatched. The CDR3 contains 15 residues. Germline CDR1 SGHRS, CDR2 YFSETQ. The CDR3 loop reads CASSPGLAGVGEQYF. The CDR3 region has the DNA TGCGCCAGCAGCCCCGGTCTAGCGGGGGTAGGCGAGCAGTACTTC.

The V and J genes are TRBV27 and TRBJ2-5; 7 nucleotides agree with TRBD2. The CDR3 sequence is 15 residues long. Germline CDR1 is MNHEY and CDR2 is SMNVEV (reference sequence). Losses at the gene ends were 7 bases for V and 2 bases for J; bases not matched to a gene: 10. The CDR3 nucleotides are TGTGCCAGCACCAGTACGGGACTAACACAAGAGACCCAGTACTTC. As protein: CASTSTGLTQETQYF.

This clone was seen only once. The rearrangement links TRBV2 to TRBJ1-5; TRBD1 might be the D (5 bases). Trimming cost V 1 base and J 0 bases, with 10 bases left between them. The length of the CDR3 is 16 residues. Germline V lookup: CDR1 SNHLY, CDR2 FYNNEI. CDR3 DNA: TGTGCCAGCAGTGAAGGAGGGGCGATTAGCAATCAGCCCCAGCATTTT. Protein: CASSEGGAISNQPQHF.

V is TRBV5-6 and J is TRBJ1-2; D possibly corresponds to TRBD1 (6 bases). The germline gives CDR1 SGHDT, CDR2 YYEEEE. The CDR3 covers 12 residues. Trimming shortened V by 2 bases and J by 4 bases, and 6 bases separated the two germline ends. CDR3 coding DNA: TGTGCCAGCAGCTTACAGGGCTATGGCTACACCTTC. Translated: CASSLQGYGYTF.

CDR3 in DNA: TGTGCCAGCTCACGAACGACAGGGGAAAGTTCCTACGAGCAGTACTTC. Protein: CASSRTTGESSYEQYF. The rearrangement links TRBV18 to TRBJ2-7; 8 bases are a match to TRBD1. The CDR3 is 16 amino acids. With 4 bases clipped from V and 1 base from J, the junction kept 9 bases outside the gene matches. CDR1 and CDR2 (germline): KGHSH, LQKENI. The full variable domain, completed using reference TRBV18 and TRBJ2-7, is NAGVMQNPRHLVRRRGQEARLRCSPMKGHSHVYWYRQLPEEGLKFMVYLQKENIIDESGMPKERFSAEFPKEGPSILRIQQVVRGDSAAYFCASSRTTGESSYEQYFGPGTRLTVT.

V is TRBV6-5 and J is TRBJ1-4; D not resolved. V lost 2 bases and J lost 4, with 8 bases in between. Germline CDR1 reads MNHEY; CDR2 reads SVGAGI. The CDR3 runs 14 residues. The chain's CDR3 is CASSYNSLNEKLFF. DNA for the CDR3: TGTGCCAGCAGTTACAACAGCCTTAATGAAAAACTGTTTTTT.

The chain uses TRBV5-4 and TRBJ1-2; D is perhaps TRBD1 (6 bases). Between the trimmed V and J ends, which lost 0 bases and 0 bases, there was a span of 9 bases. The CDR3 is 15 residues long. Per germline, CDR1 SGHNT and CDR2 YYREEE (reference sequence). Here the CDR3 DNA reads TGTGCCAGCAGCTTGGGAGGACAGCCTAACTATGGCTACACCTTC. Translation gives CASSLGGQPNYGYTF.

The genes are TRBV18 and TRBJ1-6; possible D gene TRBD1, 6 bases. V lost 1 base to trimming and J lost 0 bases, with 16 bases between them. Per the germline V gene, CDR1 is KGHSH and CDR2 is LQKENI. The CDR3 is 19 amino acids. The CDR3 here is CASSPRRSGGASYNSPLHF. CDR3 in DNA: TGTGCCAGCTCACCACGTCGTTCCGGGGGCGCCTCCTATAATTCACCCCTCCACTTT.